One sample yielded the 21 T cell receptor beta chains listed below, sequenced in a study of vaccination effects on CD4 cells after COVID-19. What these receptors recognize is not known. Sequencing was performed with immunoSEQ multiplex PCR; in TCRdb, only in-frame clones are kept and a portion is missing. The top ten clones hold 2.9% of a sample with some 40,000 clones, over 80% of them seen once. Following 10 days of culture, CD4+ T cells were isolated. This specimen consisted of CD4+ T cells from PBMCs cultured without peptide, obtained before COVID-19 vaccination. These receptors all come from a human donor who received a COVID-19 vaccine.

J is TRBJ1-5 and V is TRBV2, with D uncertain. The V end lost 5 bases, the J end lost 6 bases, and 17 bases lay between the germline ends. The germline gives CDR1 SNHLY, CDR2 FYNNEI. There are 15 residues in the CDR3. CDR3 DNA sequence: TGTGCCAGCAGTTACCGGGCCATTGTGGGTCAGCCCCAGCATTTT. This encodes CASSYRAIVGQPQHF. Variable domain in full (rest from reference TRBV2 and TRBJ1-5): EPEVTQTPSHQVTQMGQEVILRCVPISNHLYFYWYRQILGQKVEFLVSFYNNEISEKSEIFDDQFSVERPDGSNFTLKIRSTKLEDSAMYFCASSYRAIVGQPQHFGDGTRLSIL.

This clone was observed a few times. The chain is built from TRBV12-3 or TRBV12-4 and TRBJ2-5; D is tentatively TRBD1 or TRBD2 (5 bases each). The CDR3 contains 13 residues. The V and J ends lost 4 bases and 5 bases respectively, with 11 bases between them. The CDR3 DNA reads TGTGCCAGCAGTTGGGGTTGGGGGGAGACCCAGTACTTC. Translation: CASSWGWGETQYF.

This chain links TRBV28 with TRBJ1-3, with a weak D call TRBD1 (6 bases). The CDR3 is 18 residues long. Germline CDR1 is MDHEN and CDR2 is SYDVKM. The ends were cut back, 5 bases at V and 0 bases at J, with 20 bases in the middle. Written as DNA, the CDR3 is TGTGCCAGCAGTGGGTCCGGGACAAGGATAAACTCTGGAAACACCATATATTTT. It is translated as CASSGSGTRINSGNTIYF. Supplemented by reference TRBV28 and TRBJ1-3, the full variable domain reads DVKVTQSSRYLVKRTGEKVFLECVQDMDHENMFWYRQDPGLGLRLIYFSYDVKMKEKGDIPEGYSVSREKKERFSLILESASTNQTSMYLCASSGSGTRINSGNTIYFGEGSWLTVV.

This chain links TRBV3-1 (or the pseudogene TRBV3-2) with TRBJ2-2; 8 bases line up with TRBD2. The CDR3 is 15 residues long. The trim removed 3 bases at V and 4 bases at J, leaving 4 bases unmatched. Germline V gene lookup returns CDR1 LGHDT and CDR2 YNNKEL (reference sequence). The CDR3 protein is CASSHPGGPTGELFF. The CDR3 coding sequence is TGTGCCAGCAGCCACCCGGGGGGGCCCACCGGGGAGCTGTTTTTT.

This clone was found a few times. J is TRBJ2-1 and V is TRBV18; D unclear. This CDR3 has 12 amino acids. Per germline, CDR1 KGHSH and CDR2 LQKENI. The V gene lost 4 bases and the J gene lost 6 bases, with 7 bases spanning the gap. The CDR3 reads CASSLLSNEQFF. The CDR3, as DNA: TGTGCCAGCTCACTCCTGAGCAATGAGCAGTTCTTC. Full variable domain (missing parts from reference TRBV18 and TRBJ2-1): NAGVMQNPRHLVRRRGQEARLRCSPMKGHSHVYWYRQLPEEGLKFMVYLQKENIIDESGMPKERFSAEFPKEGPSILRIQQVVRGDSAAYFCASSLLSNEQFFGPGTRLTVL.

This chain links TRBV5-4 with TRBJ2-5; D may be TRBD2 (7 bases). This CDR3 contains 15 residues. Trimming cost V 5 bases and J 1 base, with 15 bases left between them. CDR1 and CDR2 from the germline V gene are SGHNT and YYREEE (reference sequence). CDR3 protein: CASRGGGGGQETQYF. CDR3 bases: TGTGCCAGCAGAGGGGGGGGAGGGGGCCAAGAGACCCAGTACTTC.

The chain recombines TRBV5-1 with TRBJ2-1; 8 bases fit TRBD2. Trimming took 7 bases from V and 12 from J; bases not matched to a gene: 18. Looked up from germline, CDR1 is SGHRS and CDR2 is YFSETQ. The CDR3 is 15 residues long. DNA for the CDR3: TGCGCCAGCTCTATTACTAGCGGACCTACCATTGGGCAGTTCTTC. The encoded protein is CASSITSGPTIGQFF.

The J gene is TRBJ1-2, the V gene TRBV6-5, with TRBD1 matching over 7 bases. CDR1 MNHEY and CDR2 SVGAGI come from the germline V gene. The V segment lost 5 bases and the J segment 4 bases; nucleotides outside the gene matches: 7. The CDR3 sequence is 14 residues long. The CDR3 nucleotides are TGTGCCAGCAGTCCGGGACAGACACGCTATGGCTACACCTTC. Its translation is CASSPGQTRYGYTF.

The chain joins TRBV24-1 to TRBJ1-3, with TRBD1 identical over 9 bases. The V segment lost 3 bases and the J segment 12 bases; nucleotides outside the gene matches: 11. The CDR3 has 15 amino acids. The germline CDR1 and CDR2 sequences are KGHDR and SFDVKD. The CDR3 loop reads CATSDPGQGEAHIYF. CDR3 nucleotide sequence: TGTGCCACCAGTGATCCGGGACAGGGAGAGGCTCACATATATTTT.

This chain joins TRBV5-6 and TRBJ2-3, with 10 bases lining up with TRBD1. The germline CDR1 and CDR2 sequences are SGHDT and YYEEEE. The CDR3 runs to 13 residues. V shed 4 bases, J shed 4 bases, and the junction held 0 bases outside the gene matches. The CDR3 sequence is CASSGTGADTQYF. The CDR3, as DNA: TGTGCCAGCAGCGGGACAGGGGCAGATACGCAGTATTTT.

CDR3 DNA sequence: TGTGCCAGCAGCCAAGATTCGGGGCAGCAAGAGACCCAGTACTTC. Residues: CASSQDSGQQETQYF. The chain joins TRBV3-1 (or the pseudogene TRBV3-2) to TRBJ2-5, with D possibly called TRBD1 or TRBD2 (5 bases each). Germline V CDR1 and CDR2: LGHDT, YNNKEL (reference sequence). V lost 0 bases, J lost 2 bases, and 10 bases lay in between. The CDR3 spans 15 residues.

The chain uses TRBV5-1 and TRBJ1-3, with TRBD1 identical over 7 bases. Germline CDR1 reads SGHRS; CDR2 reads YFSETQ. J lost 1 base, V lost 1 base, and 2 bases had no gene match. The CDR3 contains 15 residues. The CDR3 bases are TGCGCCAGCAGCTTGACAGGGGATTCTGGAAACACCATATATTTT. Protein: CASSLTGDSGNTIYF.

This clone was found once. The CDR3 sequence is CASRGNHRGYGYEQYV. The CDR3, as DNA: TGTGCCAGTAGGGGGAACCACAGGGGTTACGGGTACGAGCAGTACGTC. J is TRBJ2-7 and V is TRBV27, with 7 bases identical to TRBD1. The trim removed 9 bases at V and 4 bases at J, leaving 18 bases unmatched. This CDR3 contains 16 residues. Germline-derived CDR1 and CDR2 are MNHEY and SMNVEV (reference sequence).

This clone was seen more than once but under ten times. The rearrangement links TRBV28 to TRBJ1-1, with unresolved D. Germline-derived CDR1 and CDR2 are MDHEN and SYDVKM. V was shortened by 10 bases and J by 0 bases, with 12 bases between the two germline ends. This CDR3 is 13 amino acids long. The CDR3 spells CATLEALNTEAFF. Here the CDR3 DNA reads TGTGCCACCTTAGAGGCTCTGAACACTGAAGCTTTCTTT.

The chain joins TRBV7-8 to TRBJ1-3; D unresolved. Germline V CDR1 and CDR2: SGHVS, FQNEAQ. The CDR3 covers 16 residues. Trimming left V 2 bases short and J 0 bases short, with 11 bases between. This CDR3 is CASSLLDTVSGNTIYF. The CDR3 DNA is TGTGCCAGCAGCTTATTAGACACCGTCTCTGGAAACACCATATATTTT.

The chain combines TRBV29-1 with TRBJ1-4, with TRBD1 matching 7 bases. The junction had 3 bases not matched to a gene; V was cut back by 5 bases and J by 0 bases. Germline V CDR1 and CDR2: SQVTM, ANQGSEA. The CDR3 is 14 amino acids. The CDR3 coding sequence is TGCAGCGTTATGGGACAGTCAACTAATGAAAAACTGTTTTTT. It encodes CSVMGQSTNEKLFF.

The chain links TRBV6-6 to TRBJ1-3; 10 bases are a match to TRBD1. The CDR3 runs 15 residues. CDR1 is MNHNY, CDR2 SVGAGI, per germline (reference sequence). Germline trimming cut 6 bases from V and 3 bases from J; bases unmatched to any gene: 5. CDR3 in DNA: TGTGCCAGCAGGACGACAGGGGGCGGTGGAAACACCATATATTTT. Its translation: CASRTTGGGGNTIYF.

V is TRBV3-1 (or the pseudogene TRBV3-2) and J is TRBJ2-2; a weak D match, TRBD1 (5 bases). Germline CDR1 and CDR2: LGHDT and YNNKEL (reference sequence). This CDR3 has 16 residues. Trimming cost V 4 bases and J 7 bases, with 19 bases left between them. CDR3 in DNA: TGTGCCAGCAGCCCTTGGGCAGGGAAGACGGGCGGGGAGCTGTTTTTT. It translates to CASSPWAGKTGGELFF.

This chain links TRBV5-8 with TRBJ2-3; D is possibly TRBD1 (5 bases). This CDR3 comprises 14 residues. Germline CDR1 is SGHTS and CDR2 is YDEGEE. Trimming cost V 2 bases and J 6 bases, with 13 bases left between them. CDR3 sequence reads: CASSFRKGLDTQYF. CDR3 nucleotides: TGTGCCAGCAGCTTCCGGAAGGGGTTGGATACGCAGTATTTT. The full variable domain, with the rest looked up from reference TRBV5-8 and TRBJ2-3, is EAGVTQSPTHLIKTRGQQATLRCSPISGHTSVYWYQQALGLGLQFLLWYDEGEERNRGNFPPRFSGRQFPNYSSELNVNALELEDSALYLCASSFRKGLDTQYFGPGTRLTVL.

The chain has TRBV9 and TRBJ1-2; D call uncertain. V was cut by 0 bases and J by 2 bases, with 8 bases left in between. This CDR3 is 14 amino acids long. The germline gives CDR1 SGDLS, CDR2 YYNGEE. The CDR3 DNA reads as TGTGCCAGCAGCGTAGATCGGGGAAACTATGGCTACACCTTC. Protein product: CASSVDRGNYGYTF.

The CDR3 is CASSLGQQGTLGGLFF. CDR3 bases: TGCGCCAGCAGCTTGGGACAGCAGGGGACACTGGGCGGACTGTTTTTT. The chain carries TRBV5-1 and TRBJ1-4; D is perhaps TRBD1 (6 bases). In germline, CDR1 is SGHRS, CDR2 YFSETQ. The CDR3 is made up of 16 amino acids. Deletions cut 0 bases from V and 13 bases from J, with 22 bases between.